These 3 T cell receptor beta chains originate from one sample sequenced in a study of chemoradiotherapy in HPV16-positive cancers. Profiled with immunoSEQ multiplex PCR; TCRdb holds only in-frame clones, not every one. The table shows some 31,000 clones, with roughly nine tenths occurring only once. The sequencing here drew on blood, taken from a patient who underwent chemoradiotherapy. These TCRs come from a human donor with HPV-associated anogenital cancer.

The V call is TRBV6-6, the J call TRBJ2-5, with 11 bases fitting TRBD2. The junction had 6 bases not matched to a gene; V was cut back by 6 bases and J by 3 bases. CDR1 is MNHNY, CDR2 SVGAGI, per germline (reference sequence). This CDR3 has 15 residues. The CDR3 reads CASREPGLAEETQYF. The CDR3 nucleotides read TGTGCCAGCAGAGAACCGGGACTAGCGGAAGAGACCCAGTACTTC.

The V call is TRBV10-2, the J call TRBJ2-7; D call uncertain. From germline, CDR1 is WSHSY and CDR2 SAAADI. V was cut by 8 bases and J by 3 bases, with 11 bases left in between. There are 12 residues in the CDR3. The CDR3 here is CASLVGDYEQYF. The CDR3 nucleotides read TGCGCCAGCCTTGTCGGAGACTACGAGCAGTACTTC.

The chain has TRBV6-1 and TRBJ1-1; no clear D gene. The CDR3 extends over 13 amino acids. CDR1 is MNHNS, CDR2 SASEGT, per germline. Trimming removed 2 bases at V and 5 bases at J, with 9 bases between. CDR3 amino acids: CASSELGRTEAFF. CDR3 in DNA: TGTGCCAGCAGTGAATTGGGTCGGACTGAAGCTTTCTTT.